This T cell receptor beta chain was found in a study of blood T cell repertoires in COVID-19. Study-level background: T cells, B-cell-depleted T cells, or PBMCs provided the cDNA or gDNA that served as material.

Participants, about 18 to 95 years old, spanned under 30 US areas. TCRdb's table, derived via immunoSEQ multiplex PCR, lists solely in-frame clones and lacks some. The sample records about 220,000 clones, roughly nine tenths being singletons. The material sequenced was PBMCs or T cells enriched from blood (not recorded which). The clonotype comes from a woman aged 18 to 35 in a cohort exposed to, infected with or recovered from COVID-19 (not recorded which).

The CDR3 region has the DNA TGCGCCAGCAGCAAGGGACAGGGAAATTCACCCCTCCACTTT. It translates to CASSKGQGNSPLHF. The chain recombines TRBV5-1 with TRBJ1-6, with 9 bases identical to TRBD1. CDR1 and CDR2 (germline): SGHRS, YFSETQ. The CDR3 totals 14 residues. V shed 4 bases and J 7 bases; nucleotides not matched to a gene: 3.